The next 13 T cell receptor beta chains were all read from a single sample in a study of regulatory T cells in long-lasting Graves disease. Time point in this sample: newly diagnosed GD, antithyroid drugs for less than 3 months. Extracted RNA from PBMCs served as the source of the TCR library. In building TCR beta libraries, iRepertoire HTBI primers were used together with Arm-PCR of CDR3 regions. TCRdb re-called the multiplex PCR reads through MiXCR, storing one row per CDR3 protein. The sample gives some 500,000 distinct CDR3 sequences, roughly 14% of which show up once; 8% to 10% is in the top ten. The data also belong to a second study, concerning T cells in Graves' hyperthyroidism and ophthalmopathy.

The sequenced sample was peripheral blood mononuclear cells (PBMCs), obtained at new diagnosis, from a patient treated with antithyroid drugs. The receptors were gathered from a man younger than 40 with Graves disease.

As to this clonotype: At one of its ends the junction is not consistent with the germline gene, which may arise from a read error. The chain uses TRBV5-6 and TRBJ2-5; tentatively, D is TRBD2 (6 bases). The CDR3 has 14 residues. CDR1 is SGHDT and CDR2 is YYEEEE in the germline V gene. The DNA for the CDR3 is TGTGCCTGGACCGCCACGGCCACGGGAGAGGCCCAGTACTTC. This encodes CAWTATATGEAQYF.

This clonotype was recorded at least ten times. The CDR3, as DNA: TGTGCCAGCAGCCAAGTCCAGGGAAAGGCTGAAGCTTTCTTT. Its translation: CASSQVQGKAEAFF. The chain is built from TRBV3-1 and TRBJ1-1; a weak D match, TRBD1 (5 bases). The V gene lost 1 base and the J gene lost 6 bases, with 12 bases spanning the gap. The CDR3 totals 14 residues. CDR1 and CDR2 from the germline V gene are LGHDT and YNNKEL (reference sequence).

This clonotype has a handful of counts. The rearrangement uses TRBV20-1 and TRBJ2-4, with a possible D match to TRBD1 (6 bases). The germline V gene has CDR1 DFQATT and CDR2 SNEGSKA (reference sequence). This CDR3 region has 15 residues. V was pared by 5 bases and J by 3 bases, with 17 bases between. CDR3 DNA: TGCAGTGCTGACTCATGGGGGCTGGACAAAAACATTCAGTACTTC. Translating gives CSADSWGLDKNIQYF.

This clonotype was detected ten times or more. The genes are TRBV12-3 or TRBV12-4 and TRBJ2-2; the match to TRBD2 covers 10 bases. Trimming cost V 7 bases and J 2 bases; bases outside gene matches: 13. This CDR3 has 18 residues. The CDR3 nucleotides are TGTGCCAGCATCGCTAACCCCCTAGCGGGAGCTAACACCGGGGAGCTGTTTTTT. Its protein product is CASIANPLAGANTGELFF.

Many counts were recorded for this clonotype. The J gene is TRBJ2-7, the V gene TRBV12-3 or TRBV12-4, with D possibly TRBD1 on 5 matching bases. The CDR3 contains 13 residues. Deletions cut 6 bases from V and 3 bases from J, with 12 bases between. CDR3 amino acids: CASRALQDYEQYF. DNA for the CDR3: TGTGCCAGCAGAGCTTTACAGGACTACGAGCAGTACTTC.

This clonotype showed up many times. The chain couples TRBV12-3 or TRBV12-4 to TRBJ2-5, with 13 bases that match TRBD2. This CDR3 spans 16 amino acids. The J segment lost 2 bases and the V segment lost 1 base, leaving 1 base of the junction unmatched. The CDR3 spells CASSLVGLAGQETQYF. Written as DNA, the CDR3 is TGTGCCAGCAGTTTAGTGGGACTAGCGGGGCAAGAGACCCAGTACTTC.

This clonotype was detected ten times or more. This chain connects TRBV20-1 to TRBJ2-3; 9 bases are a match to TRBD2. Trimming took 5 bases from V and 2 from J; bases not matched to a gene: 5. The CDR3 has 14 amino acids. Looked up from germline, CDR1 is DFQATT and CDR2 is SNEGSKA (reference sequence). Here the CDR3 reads CSAPSGRLTDTQYF. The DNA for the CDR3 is TGCAGTGCTCCCAGCGGGAGGCTCACAGATACGCAGTATTTT.

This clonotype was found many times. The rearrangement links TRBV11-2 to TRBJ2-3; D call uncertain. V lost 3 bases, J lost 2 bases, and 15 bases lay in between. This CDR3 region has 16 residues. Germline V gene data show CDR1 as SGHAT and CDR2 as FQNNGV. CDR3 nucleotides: TGTGCCAGCAGCTTCTTTCTGGCGGTAAACACAGATACGCAGTATTTT. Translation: CASSFFLAVNTDTQYF.

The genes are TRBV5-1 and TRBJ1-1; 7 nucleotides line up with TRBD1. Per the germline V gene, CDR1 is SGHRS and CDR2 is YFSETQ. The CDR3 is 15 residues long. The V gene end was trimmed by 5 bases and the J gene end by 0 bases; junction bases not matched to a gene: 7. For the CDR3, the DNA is TGCGCCAGCAGACCTACGGACAGGTTGAACACTGAAGCTTTCTTT. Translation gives CASRPTDRLNTEAFF.

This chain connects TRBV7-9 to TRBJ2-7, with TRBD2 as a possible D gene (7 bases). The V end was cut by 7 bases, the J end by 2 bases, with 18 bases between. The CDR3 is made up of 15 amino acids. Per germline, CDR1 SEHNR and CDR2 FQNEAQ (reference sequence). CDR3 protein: CASTDRGGGTYEQYF. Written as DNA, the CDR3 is TGTGCCAGCACCGACCGGGGAGGGGGTACCTACGAGCAGTACTTC.

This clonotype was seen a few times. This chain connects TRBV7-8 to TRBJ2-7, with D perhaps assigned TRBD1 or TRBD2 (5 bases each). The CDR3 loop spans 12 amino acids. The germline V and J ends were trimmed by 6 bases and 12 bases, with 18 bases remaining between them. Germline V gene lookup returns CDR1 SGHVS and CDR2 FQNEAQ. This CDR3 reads CASSRTPWDAYF. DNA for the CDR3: TGTGCCAGCAGTCGAACTCCTTGGGACGCGTACTTC.

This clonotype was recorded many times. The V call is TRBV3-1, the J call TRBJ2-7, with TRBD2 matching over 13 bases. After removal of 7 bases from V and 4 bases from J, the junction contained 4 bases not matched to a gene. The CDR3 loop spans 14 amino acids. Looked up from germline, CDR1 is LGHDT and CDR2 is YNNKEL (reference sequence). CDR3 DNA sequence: TGTGCCAGCACCCCGGGACTAGCGGGGTACGAGCAGTACTTC. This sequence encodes CASTPGLAGYEQYF.

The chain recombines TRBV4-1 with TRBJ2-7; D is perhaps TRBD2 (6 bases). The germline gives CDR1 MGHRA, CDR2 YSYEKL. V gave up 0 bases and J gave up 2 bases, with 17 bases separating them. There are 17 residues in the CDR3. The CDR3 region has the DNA TGCGCCAGCAGCCAAGAAACAATCCCGGGAGCTACCTACGAGCAGTACTTC. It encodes CASSQETIPGATYEQYF.